This TCR beta chain was retrieved from a study of T cell responses to AZD1222 COVID-19 vaccine. This table comes from immunoSEQ multiplex PCR, and its TCRdb copy is limited to in-frame clones, with some not included. In the table there are about 75,000 clones, 88% of which are singletons. The sequencing used peripheral blood, collected 28 days after the second dose of the MenACWY control vaccine. The clonotype was recovered from an adult who received the MenACWY meningococcal vaccine as a control.

DNA for the CDR3: TGTGCCAGCAACCAAGAGGGGGGAGCTTTCTTT. Protein sequence: CASNQEGGAFF. The chain has TRBV2 and TRBJ1-1; TRBD1 might be the D (6 bases). CDR3 length: 11 amino acids. Between the trimmed V and J ends, which lost 7 bases and 10 bases, there was a span of 13 bases. Germline V CDR1 and CDR2: SNHLY, FYNNEI.